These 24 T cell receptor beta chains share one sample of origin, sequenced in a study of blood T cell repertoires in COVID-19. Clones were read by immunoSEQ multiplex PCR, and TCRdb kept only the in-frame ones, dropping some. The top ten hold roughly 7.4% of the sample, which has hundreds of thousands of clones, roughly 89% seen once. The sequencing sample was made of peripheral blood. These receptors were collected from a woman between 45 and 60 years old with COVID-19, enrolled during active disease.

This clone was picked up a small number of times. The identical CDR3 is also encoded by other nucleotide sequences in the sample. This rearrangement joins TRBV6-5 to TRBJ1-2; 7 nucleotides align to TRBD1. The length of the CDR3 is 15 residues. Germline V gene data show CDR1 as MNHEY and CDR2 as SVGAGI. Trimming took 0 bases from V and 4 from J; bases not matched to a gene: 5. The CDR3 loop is CASSYSNRGGYGYTF. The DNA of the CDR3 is TGTGCCAGCAGTTACTCTAACAGGGGCGGCTATGGCTACACCTTC.

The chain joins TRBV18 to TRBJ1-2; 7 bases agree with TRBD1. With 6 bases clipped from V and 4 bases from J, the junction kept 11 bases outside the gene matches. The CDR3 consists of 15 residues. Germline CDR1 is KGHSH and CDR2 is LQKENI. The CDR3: CASSFGTASGYGYTF. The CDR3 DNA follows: TGTGCCAGCTCGTTCGGGACAGCCTCCGGCTATGGCTACACCTTC. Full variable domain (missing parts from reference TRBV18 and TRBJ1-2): NAGVMQNPRHLVRRRGQEARLRCSPMKGHSHVYWYRQLPEEGLKFMVYLQKENIIDESGMPKERFSAEFPKEGPSILRIQQVVRGDSAAYFCASSFGTASGYGYTFGSGTRLTVV.

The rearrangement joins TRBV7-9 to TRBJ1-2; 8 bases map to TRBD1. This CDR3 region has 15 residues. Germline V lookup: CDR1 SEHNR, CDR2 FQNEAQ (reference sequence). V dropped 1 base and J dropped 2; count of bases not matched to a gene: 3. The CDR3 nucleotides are TGTGCCAGCAGCTTAGTGCAGGGGGCCAACTATGGCTACACCTTC. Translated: CASSLVQGANYGYTF.

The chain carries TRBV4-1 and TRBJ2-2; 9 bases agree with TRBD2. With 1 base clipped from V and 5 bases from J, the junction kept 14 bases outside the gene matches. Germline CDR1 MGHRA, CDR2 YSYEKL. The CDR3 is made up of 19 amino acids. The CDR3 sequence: CASSQGRGGPRVGTGELFF. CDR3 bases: TGCGCCAGCAGCCAAGGGCGGGGGGGACCCCGGGTTGGGACCGGGGAGCTGTTTTTT.

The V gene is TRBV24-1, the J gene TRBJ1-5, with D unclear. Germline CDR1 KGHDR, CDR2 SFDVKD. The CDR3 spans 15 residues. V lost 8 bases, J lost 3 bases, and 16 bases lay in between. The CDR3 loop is CATISILWPNQPQHF. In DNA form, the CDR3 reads TGTGCCACCATATCAATTCTCTGGCCCAATCAGCCCCAGCATTTT.

In DNA, the CDR3 is TGCGCCAGCACCCCACAGGAGCCTTCACCCCTCCACTTT. This codes for CASTPQEPSPLHF. The V gene is TRBV10-2, the J gene TRBJ1-6; D perhaps matches TRBD1 (5 bases). This CDR3 has 13 amino acids. Trimming took 7 bases from V and 9 from J, leaving 13 bases between them. The germline gives CDR1 WSHSY, CDR2 SAAADI.

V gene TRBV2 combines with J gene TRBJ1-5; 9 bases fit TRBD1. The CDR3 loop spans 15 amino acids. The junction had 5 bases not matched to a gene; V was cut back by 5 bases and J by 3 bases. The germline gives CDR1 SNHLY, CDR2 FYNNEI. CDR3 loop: CASSIQGADNQPQHF. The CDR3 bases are TGTGCCAGCAGTATACAGGGGGCCGACAATCAGCCCCAGCATTTT.

CDR3 bases: TGTGCCAGTAAGAGGCAGGGGGTGTCCGATGAGCAGTTCTTC. Translated, it gives CASKRQGVSDEQFF. This chain uses TRBV19 with TRBJ2-1, with 7 nucleotides matching TRBD1. Losses at the gene ends were 7 bases for V and 8 bases for J; bases not matched to a gene: 11. CDR1 and CDR2 from the germline V gene are LNHDA and SQIVND (reference sequence). The length of the CDR3 is 14 residues.

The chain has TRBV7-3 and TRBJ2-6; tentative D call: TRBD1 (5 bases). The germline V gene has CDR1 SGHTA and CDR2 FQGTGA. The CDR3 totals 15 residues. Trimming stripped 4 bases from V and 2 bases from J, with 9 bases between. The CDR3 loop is CASSSGQAGANVLTF. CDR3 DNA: TGTGCCAGCAGCTCCGGACAAGCTGGGGCCAACGTCCTGACTTTC.

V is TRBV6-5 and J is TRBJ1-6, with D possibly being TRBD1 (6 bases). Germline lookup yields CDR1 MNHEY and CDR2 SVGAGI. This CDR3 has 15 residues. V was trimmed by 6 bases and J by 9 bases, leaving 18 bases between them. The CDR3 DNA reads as TGTGCCAGCAGCGCGCTCGGAACAGGGACTTCACCCCTCCACTTT. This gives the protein CASSALGTGTSPLHF.

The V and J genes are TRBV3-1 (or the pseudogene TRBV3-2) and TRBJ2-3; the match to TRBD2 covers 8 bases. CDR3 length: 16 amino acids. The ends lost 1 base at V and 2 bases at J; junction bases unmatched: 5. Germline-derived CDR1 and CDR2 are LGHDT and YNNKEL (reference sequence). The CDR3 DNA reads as TGTGCCAGCAGCCAAGCAACTAGCGGCCCCACAGATACGCAGTATTTT. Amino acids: CASSQATSGPTDTQYF.

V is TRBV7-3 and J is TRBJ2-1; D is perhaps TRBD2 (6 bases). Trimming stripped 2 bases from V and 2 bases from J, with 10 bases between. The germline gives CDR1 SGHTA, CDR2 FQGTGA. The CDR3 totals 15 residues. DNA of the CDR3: TGTGCCAGCAGCTTAGGGGGGACGCCCTACAATGAGCAGTTCTTC. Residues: CASSLGGTPYNEQFF.

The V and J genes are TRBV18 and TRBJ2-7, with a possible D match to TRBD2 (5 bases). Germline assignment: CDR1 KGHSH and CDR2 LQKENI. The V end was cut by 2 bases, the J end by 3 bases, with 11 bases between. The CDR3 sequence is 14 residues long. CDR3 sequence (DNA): TGTGCCAGCTCACCAACGGGGTCGGGCTACGAGCAGTACTTC. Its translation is CASSPTGSGYEQYF.

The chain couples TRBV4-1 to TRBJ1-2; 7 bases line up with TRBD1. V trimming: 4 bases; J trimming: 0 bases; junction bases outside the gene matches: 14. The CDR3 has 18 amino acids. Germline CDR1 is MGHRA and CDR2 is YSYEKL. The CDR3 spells CASSPNRGLIFTNYGYTF. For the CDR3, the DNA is TGCGCCAGCAGCCCCAACAGGGGATTGATATTTACTAACTATGGCTACACCTTC.

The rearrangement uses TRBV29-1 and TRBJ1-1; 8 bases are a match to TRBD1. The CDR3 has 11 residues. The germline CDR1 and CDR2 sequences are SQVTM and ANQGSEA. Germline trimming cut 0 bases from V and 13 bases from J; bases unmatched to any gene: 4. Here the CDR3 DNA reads TGCAGCGTTGAAGATCAGGGGGCTGGTTTCTTT. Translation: CSVEDQGAGFF.

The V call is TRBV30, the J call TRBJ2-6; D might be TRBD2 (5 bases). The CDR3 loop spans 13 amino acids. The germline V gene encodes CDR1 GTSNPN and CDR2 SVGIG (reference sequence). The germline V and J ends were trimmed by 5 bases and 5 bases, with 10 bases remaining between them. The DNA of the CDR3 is TGTGCCTGGGCCGGAGGCAGGGCCAACGTCCTGACTTTC. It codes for CAWAGGRANVLTF.

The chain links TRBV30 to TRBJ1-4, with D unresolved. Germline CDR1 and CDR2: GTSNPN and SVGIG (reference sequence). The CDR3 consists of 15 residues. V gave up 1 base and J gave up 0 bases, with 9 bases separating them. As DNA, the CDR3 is TGTGCCTGGAGTGATATAGTTACAACTAATGAAAAACTGTTTTTT. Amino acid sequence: CAWSDIVTTNEKLFF. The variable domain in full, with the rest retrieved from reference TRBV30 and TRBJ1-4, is SQTIHQWPATLVQPVGSPLSLECTVEGTSNPNLYWYRQAAGRGLQLLFYSVGIGQISSEVPQNLSASRPQDRQFILSSKKLLLSDSGFYLCAWSDIVTTNEKLFFGSGTQLSVL.

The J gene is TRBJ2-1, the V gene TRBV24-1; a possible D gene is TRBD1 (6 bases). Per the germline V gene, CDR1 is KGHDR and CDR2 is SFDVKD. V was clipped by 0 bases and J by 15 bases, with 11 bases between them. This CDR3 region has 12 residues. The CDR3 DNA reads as TGTGCCACCAGTGATTTGACAGGGAAGCCGTTCTTC. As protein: CATSDLTGKPFF.

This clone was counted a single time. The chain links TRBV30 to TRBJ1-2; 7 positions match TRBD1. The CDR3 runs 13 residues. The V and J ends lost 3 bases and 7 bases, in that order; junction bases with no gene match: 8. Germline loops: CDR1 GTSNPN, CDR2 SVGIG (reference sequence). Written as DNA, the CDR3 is TGTGCCTGGAGCCGACAGGGAGCAGTTGGCTACACCTTC. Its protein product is CAWSRQGAVGYTF.

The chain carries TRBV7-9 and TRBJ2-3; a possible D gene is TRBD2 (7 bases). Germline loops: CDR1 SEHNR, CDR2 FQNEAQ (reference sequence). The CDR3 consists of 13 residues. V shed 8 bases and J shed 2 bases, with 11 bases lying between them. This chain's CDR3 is CASHGGLTDTQYF. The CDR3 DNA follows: TGTGCCAGCCACGGGGGGCTCACAGATACGCAGTATTTT.

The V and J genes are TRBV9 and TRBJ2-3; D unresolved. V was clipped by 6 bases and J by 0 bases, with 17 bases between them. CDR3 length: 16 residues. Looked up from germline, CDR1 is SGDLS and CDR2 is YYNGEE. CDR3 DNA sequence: TGTGCCAGCACCACTCAGGCAGGCCCTAGCACAGATACGCAGTATTTT. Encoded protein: CASTTQAGPSTDTQYF.

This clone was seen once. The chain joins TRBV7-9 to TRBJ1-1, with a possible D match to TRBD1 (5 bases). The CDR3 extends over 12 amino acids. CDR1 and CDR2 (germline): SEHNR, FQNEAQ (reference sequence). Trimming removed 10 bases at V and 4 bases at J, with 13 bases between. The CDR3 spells CATSQGGTEAFF. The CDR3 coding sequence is TGTGCCACCTCGCAGGGAGGCACTGAAGCTTTCTTT.

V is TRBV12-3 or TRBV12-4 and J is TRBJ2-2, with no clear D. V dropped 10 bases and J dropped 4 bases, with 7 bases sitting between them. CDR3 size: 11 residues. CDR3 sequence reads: CATQATGELFF. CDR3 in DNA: TGTGCCACCCAAGCCACCGGGGAGCTGTTTTTT.

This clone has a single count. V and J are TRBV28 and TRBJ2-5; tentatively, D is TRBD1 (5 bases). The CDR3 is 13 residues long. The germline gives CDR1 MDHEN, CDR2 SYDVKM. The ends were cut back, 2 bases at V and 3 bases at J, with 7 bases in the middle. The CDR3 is CASSLKGKETQYF. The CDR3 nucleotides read TGTGCCAGCAGTTTAAAGGGGAAAGAGACCCAGTACTTC.